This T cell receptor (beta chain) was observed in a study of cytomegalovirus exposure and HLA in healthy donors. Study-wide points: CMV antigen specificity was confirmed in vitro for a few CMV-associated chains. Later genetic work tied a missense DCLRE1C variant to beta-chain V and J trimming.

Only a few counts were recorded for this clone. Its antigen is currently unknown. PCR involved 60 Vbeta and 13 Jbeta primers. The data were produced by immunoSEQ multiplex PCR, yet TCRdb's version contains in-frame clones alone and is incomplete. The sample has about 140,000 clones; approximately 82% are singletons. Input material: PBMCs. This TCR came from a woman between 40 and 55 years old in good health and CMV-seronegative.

This chain's CDR3 is CASSNRQDSTDTQYF. The CDR3 coding sequence is TGTGCCAGTAGTAATCGACAGGATAGCACAGATACGCAGTATTTT. V usage is TRBV19 and J usage is TRBJ2-3; possible D gene TRBD1, 6 bases. Germline V gene sequence: CDR1 LNHDA, CDR2 SQIVND (reference sequence). Trimming shortened V by 4 bases and J by 0 bases, and 11 bases separated the two germline ends. The CDR3 covers 15 residues.